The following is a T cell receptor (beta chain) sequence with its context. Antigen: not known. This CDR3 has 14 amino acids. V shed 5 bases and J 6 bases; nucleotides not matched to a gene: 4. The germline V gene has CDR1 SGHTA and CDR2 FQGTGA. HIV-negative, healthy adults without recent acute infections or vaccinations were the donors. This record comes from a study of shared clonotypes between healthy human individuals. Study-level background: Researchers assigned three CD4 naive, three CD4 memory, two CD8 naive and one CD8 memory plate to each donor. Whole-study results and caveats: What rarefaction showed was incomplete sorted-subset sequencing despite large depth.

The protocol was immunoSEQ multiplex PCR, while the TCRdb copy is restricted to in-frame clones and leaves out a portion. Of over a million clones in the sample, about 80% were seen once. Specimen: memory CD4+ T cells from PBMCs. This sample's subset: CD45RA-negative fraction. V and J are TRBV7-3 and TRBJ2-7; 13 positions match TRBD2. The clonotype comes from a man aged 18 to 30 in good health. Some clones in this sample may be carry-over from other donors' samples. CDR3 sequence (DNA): TGTGCCAGCAGCGTCGGACTAGCGGGAGCCGAGCAGTACTTC. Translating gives CASSVGLAGAEQYF.